This paragraph covers one T cell receptor (beta chain) sequence. These data originate in a study of Graves' ophthalmopathy and Graves' hyperthyroidism. RNA transcripts provided the template for amplifying TCR beta CDR3 regions. Amplification began with first-round RT-PCR using HTBI primers, then second-round multiplex PCR was performed. From the multiplex PCR reads, TCRdb called clonotypes with MiXCR, one entry per CDR3 protein. The sample contains more than 1,000,000 distinct CDR3 sequences, about 40% of which appear only once. The germline V and J ends were trimmed by 4 bases and 0 bases, with 15 bases remaining between them. The length of the CDR3 is 16 residues. Germline V lookup: CDR1 SGDLS, CDR2 YYNGEE.

Sequenced sample: peripheral blood or thyroid tissue (not recorded which). The genes are TRBV9 and TRBJ2-3; D perhaps matches TRBD1 (5 bases). The source is an adult man with Graves' hyperthyroidism. CDR3 DNA: TGTGCCAGCAGCCAAGATCAGGGTCGAAGCACAGATACGCAGTATTTT. Translation gives CASSQDQGRSTDTQYF.